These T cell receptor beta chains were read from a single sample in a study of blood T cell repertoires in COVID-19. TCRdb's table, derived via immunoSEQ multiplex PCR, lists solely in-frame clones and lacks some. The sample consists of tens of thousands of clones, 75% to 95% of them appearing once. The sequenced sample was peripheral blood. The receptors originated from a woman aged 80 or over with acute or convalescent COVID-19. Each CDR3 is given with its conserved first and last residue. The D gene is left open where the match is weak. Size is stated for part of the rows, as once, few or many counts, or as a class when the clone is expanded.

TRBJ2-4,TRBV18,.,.,TGTGCCAGCTCACCGGCACCTCCCAATCCACCATTGGACATTCAGTACTTC,CASSPAPPNPPLDIQYF
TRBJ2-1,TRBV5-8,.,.,TGTGCCAGCAGCCCCGGGGGGCCCCTTGTGTACAATGAGCAGTTCTTC,CASSPGGPLVYNEQFF
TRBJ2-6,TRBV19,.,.,TGTGCCAGTAGCGGCCGGACACTCGTTGCCAACGTCCTGACTTTC,CASSGRTLVANVLTF
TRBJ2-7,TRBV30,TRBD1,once,TGTGCCTGGAGTGCCCTCCGGGACAGGACCTCCGAGCAGTACTTC,CAWSALRDRTSEQYF
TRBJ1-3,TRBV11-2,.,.,TGTGCAGAGGGCTTCAACTCTGGAAACACCATATATTTT,CAEGFNSGNTIYF
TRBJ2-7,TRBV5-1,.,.,TGCGCCAGCAGCTTGGTAGGGGATCCCTCCTACGAGCAGTACTTC,CASSLVGDPSYEQYF
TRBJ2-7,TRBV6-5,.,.,TGTGCCAGCAGTTACTCGGAACAGGGTTCCTACGAGCAGTACTTC,CASSYSEQGSYEQYF
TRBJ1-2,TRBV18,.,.,TGTGCCAGCTCACCCGACATCCTGACAGCTAACTATGGCTACACCTTC,CASSPDILTANYGYTF
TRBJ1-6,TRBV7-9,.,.,TGTGCCAGCAGCGACGCAGGGGACTCACCCCTCCACTTT,CASSDAGDSPLHF
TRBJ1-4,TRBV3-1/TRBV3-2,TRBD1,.,TGTGCCAGCAGCCAAGGACAGGGTGTTGAAAAACTGTTTTTT,CASSQGQGVEKLFF
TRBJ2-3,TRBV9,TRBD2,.,TGTGCCAGCAGCGTACTACCGGGGGGGCAAGATACGCAGTATTTT,CASSVLPGGQDTQYF
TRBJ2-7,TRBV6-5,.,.,TGTGCCAGCAGTTACAGACAGGCCTACGAGCAGTACTTC,CASSYRQAYEQYF
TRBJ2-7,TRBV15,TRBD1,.,TGTGCCACCAGCAGAGCTGGACAGGGGAGGAACGAGCAGTACTTC,CATSRAGQGRNEQYF
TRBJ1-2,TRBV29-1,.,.,TGCAGCGTTGAGGCCGGGAGAGGCTACACCTTC,CSVEAGRGYTF
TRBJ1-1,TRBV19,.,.,TGTGCCAGTAGTAACAGGGCAAGGGACACTGAAGCTTTCTTT,CASSNRARDTEAFF
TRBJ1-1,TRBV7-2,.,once,TGTGCCAGCAGTTTTACAGTGAACACTGAAGCTTTCTTT,CASSFTVNTEAFF
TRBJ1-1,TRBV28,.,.,TGTGCCAGCACCCTCCAACTTGTCCAAACTGAAGCTTTCTTT,CASTLQLVQTEAFF
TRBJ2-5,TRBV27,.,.,TGTGCCAGCACCCCTAGGGAGACCCAGTACTTC,CASTPRETQYF
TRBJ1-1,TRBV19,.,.,TGTGCCACGGGGGGCGGGATGAACACTGAAGCTTTCTTT,CATGGGMNTEAFF
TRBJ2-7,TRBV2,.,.,TGTGCCAGCAGAGCGAACAGGGATTTCAGCTCCTACGAGCAGTACTTC,CASRANRDFSSYEQYF
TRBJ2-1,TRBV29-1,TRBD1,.,TGCAGCGTCCCCGGACAGGGGAAGAGGAATGAGCAGTTCTTC,CSVPGQGKRNEQFF
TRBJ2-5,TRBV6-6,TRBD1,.,TGTGCCAGCAGTTACTCCGGACAGGGGGCGAAGACCCAGTACTTC,CASSYSGQGAKTQYF
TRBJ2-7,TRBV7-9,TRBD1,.,TGTGCCAGCAAGCCGAGACAGGGGGCCGACGAGCAGTACTTC,CASKPRQGADEQYF
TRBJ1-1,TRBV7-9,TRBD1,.,TGTGCCAGCAGCTTAGGACAGGGTGGGCACACTGAAGCTTTCTTT,CASSLGQGGHTEAFF
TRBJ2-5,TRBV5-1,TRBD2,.,TGCGCCAGCAGCTTGGTGGGGACTAGTGAAGAGACCCAGTACTTC,CASSLVGTSEETQYF
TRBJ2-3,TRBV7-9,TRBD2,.,TGTGCCAGCAGCTTCCGGCGGGGGGTAACCACAGATACGCAGTATTTT,CASSFRRGVTTDTQYF
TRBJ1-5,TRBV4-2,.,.,TGTGCCAGCAGCCAAGAGACCTCAACGGTGGAGCGCCAGCATTTT,CASSQETSTVERQHF
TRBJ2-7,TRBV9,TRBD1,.,TGTGCCAGCAGCGTGGGACCGGGACAGGGGACCTACGAGCAGTACTTC,CASSVGPGQGTYEQYF
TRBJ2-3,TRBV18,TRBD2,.,TGTGCCAGCTCACCCACTGTCGGGGGGGCGAGCACAGATACGCAGTATTTT,CASSPTVGGASTDTQYF
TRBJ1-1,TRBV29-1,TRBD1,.,TGCAGCGCCCTTACCGACAGGGTGAACACTGAAGCTTTCTTT,CSALTDRVNTEAFF
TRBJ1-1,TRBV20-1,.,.,TGCAGTGCTAGCGGAAGGGGTGAAGCTTTCTTT,CSASGRGEAFF
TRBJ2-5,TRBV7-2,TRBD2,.,TGTGCCAGCAGCCCAACGCGGGGGACGGAGACCCAGTACTTC,CASSPTRGTETQYF
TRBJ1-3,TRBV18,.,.,TGTGCCAGCTCACCCTACAGGGCTGGAAACACCATATATTTT,CASSPYRAGNTIYF
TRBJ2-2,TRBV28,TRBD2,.,TGTGCCAGCAGCTCCCCAGCGGGGGGTACCACCGGGGAGCTGTTTTTT,CASSSPAGGTTGELFF
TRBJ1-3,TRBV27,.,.,TGTGCCAGCAGCAGAAGCCTCGGTCCGGGCTCTGGAAACACCATATATTTT,CASSRSLGPGSGNTIYF
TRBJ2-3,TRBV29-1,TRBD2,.,TGCAGCGCAACGCGGGGGAAATATACGCAGTATTTT,CSATRGKYTQYF
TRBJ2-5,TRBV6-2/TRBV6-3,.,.,TGTGCCAGCAGTTACTCGTCGGAGGGGCAGACCCAGTACTTC,CASSYSSEGQTQYF
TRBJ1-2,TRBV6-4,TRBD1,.,TGTGCCAGCAGTGACTCAGGACAGGGTATAGACTATGGCTACACCTTC,CASSDSGQGIDYGYTF
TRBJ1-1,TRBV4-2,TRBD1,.,TGTGCCAGCAGCCAAGTTGTAGGGACAGGGGTTCACACTGAAGCTTTCTTT,CASSQVVGTGVHTEAFF